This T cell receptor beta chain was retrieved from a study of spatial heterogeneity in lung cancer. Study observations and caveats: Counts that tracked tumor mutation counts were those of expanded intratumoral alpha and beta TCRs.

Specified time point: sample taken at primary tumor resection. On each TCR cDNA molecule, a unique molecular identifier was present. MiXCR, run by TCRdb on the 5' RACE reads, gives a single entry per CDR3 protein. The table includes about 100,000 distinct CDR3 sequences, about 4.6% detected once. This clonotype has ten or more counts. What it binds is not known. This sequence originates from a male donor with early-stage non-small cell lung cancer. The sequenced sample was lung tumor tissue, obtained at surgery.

The CDR3: CASSLGLEDTQYF. CDR3 sequence (DNA): TGTGCCAGCAGTTTAGGCCTAGAAGATACGCAGTATTTT. The chain is built from TRBV27 and TRBJ2-3; D gene unclear. V lost 2 bases and J lost 5, with 8 bases in between. This CDR3 contains 13 residues. In germline, CDR1 is MNHEY, CDR2 SMNVEV (reference sequence).